These 3 T cell receptor beta chains originate from one sample sequenced in a study of blood T cell repertoires in COVID-19. Data came from immunoSEQ multiplex PCR; TCRdb stores just in-frame clones and leaves some out. The repertoire has approximately 97,000 clones, roughly 92% of them found once; the top ten carry 1.5% to 2.5%. The specimen was peripheral blood. All receptors derive from a woman in her fifties or sixties with COVID-19, enrolled during active disease.

The rearrangement links TRBV10-1 to TRBJ2-7; D is perhaps TRBD2 (6 bases). Germline CDR1 is WNHNN and CDR2 is SYGVQD (reference sequence). CDR3 length: 15 amino acids. Trimming removed 0 bases from V and 2 bases from J, with 11 bases in between. The CDR3 DNA follows: TGCGCCAGCAGTGAGTCACCGACGGGGGCCTACGAGCAGTACTTC. This sequence encodes CASSESPTGAYEQYF.

The chain links TRBV19 to TRBJ1-5; 7 bases line up with TRBD1. This CDR3 has 14 amino acids. J was trimmed by 9 bases and V by 6 bases; bases with no gene match: 11. CDR1 LNHDA and CDR2 SQIVND come from the germline V gene (reference sequence). CDR3 loop: CASRLEGAAWPQHF. In DNA form, the CDR3 reads TGTGCCAGTAGGCTGGAGGGGGCAGCATGGCCCCAGCATTTT.

This sequence joins TRBV28 and TRBJ2-1; perhaps TRBD2 as D (6 bases). The V end lost 8 bases, the J end lost 2 bases, and 13 bases lay between the germline ends. This CDR3 spans 14 amino acids. Germline V gene sequence: CDR1 MDHEN, CDR2 SYDVKM. Here the CDR3 reads CASGGEITYNEQFF. Written as DNA, the CDR3 is TGTGCCAGCGGCGGGGAAATAACCTACAATGAGCAGTTCTTC.